This section outlines one T cell receptor beta chain sequence together with its context. Its specificity is not known. This sample was taken from a study of cytomegalovirus exposure and HLA in healthy donors. Study-level information: Counted in an early data release were approximately 85 million unique TCRs from HLA-typed donors.

General observations from the study: The likely explanation for a cluster of highly shared sequence variants was sequencing artifact. For most TCR beta V segments, an earlier analysis put the productive rate at about 87% or about 30% of the time. A later analysis revealed that TCR association rates differed between HLA loci, peaking at DRB1 and bottoming out at HLA-C.

The PCR had 60 Vbeta and 13 Jbeta primers. Some clones are missing from TCRdb's copy, which holds only in-frame ones; the method was immunoSEQ multiplex PCR. The sample yields 170,000 or so clones, around nine tenths seen once. The germline V gene has CDR1 SGHNT and CDR2 YYREEE (reference sequence). The CDR3 has 15 residues. V gave up 0 bases and J gave up 1 base; unmatched junction bases: 2. The receptor was derived from a woman between 18 and 29 years old in good health and CMV-seronegative. The specimen was PBMCs. This chain connects TRBV5-4 to TRBJ2-7; 9 nucleotides align to TRBD1. The CDR3 spells CASSLAGTGSYEQYF. CDR3 DNA: TGTGCCAGCAGCTTGGCCGGGACAGGGTCCTACGAGCAGTACTTC.